This T cell receptor beta chain was identified during a study of blood T cell repertoires in COVID-19. Turning to the study itself: T cells, B-cell-depleted T cells, or PBMCs supplied cDNA or gDNA.

Sequencing used immunoSEQ multiplex PCR; TCRdb keeps in-frame clones, though not all of them. The sample lists about 280,000 clones, 86% occurring once. The CDR3 length is 12 residues. The ends were cut back, 4 bases at V and 1 base at J, with 8 bases in the middle. Per germline, CDR1 GTSNPN and CDR2 SVGIG (reference sequence). The rearrangement joins TRBV30 to TRBJ2-7; D not certain. The sequencing sample was made of peripheral blood. The sequence came from a woman in her 70s with COVID-19, enrolled during active disease. DNA of the CDR3: TGTGCCTGGACCCTCGAGTCCTACGAGCAGTACTTC. Translation: CAWTLESYEQYF.